This passage covers 24 T cell receptor beta chains from one sample sequenced in a study of early T cells in non-severe SARS-CoV-2 infection. TCRdb recomputed calls from the 5' RACE reads with MiXCR, one row per CDR3 protein. This sample carries about 34,000 distinct CDR3 sequences, roughly 6% of them seen once, and the ten largest clones take approximately 6.9%. Material: whole blood. These TCRs come from an adult who was a healthcare worker with PCR-confirmed SARS-CoV-2 infection or an uninfected control (not recorded which).

Many counts were recorded for this clonotype. V and J are TRBV9 and TRBJ1-6; D uncertain. V gave up 1 base and J gave up 7 bases, with 6 bases separating them. Germline V gene sequence: CDR1 SGDLS, CDR2 YYNGEE. CDR3 length: 13 residues. CDR3 DNA: TGTGCCAGCAGCGTATCGACAAATTCACCCCTCCACTTT. This translates into CASSVSTNSPLHF.

To note about this clonotype: The final CDR3 position lacks the conserved phenylalanine or tryptophan, pointing to a likely read error. The chain employs TRBV12-3 or TRBV12-4 and TRBJ2-5; the D gene is possibly TRBD1 (6 bases). Deletions cut 1 base from V and 1 base from J, with 10 bases between. The CDR3 runs to 15 residues. CDR3 bases: TGTGCCAGCAGTTTAGGTCCCAGGGGCCAAGAGACCCAGTACTCC. It encodes CASSLGPRGQETQYS.

This clonotype appeared a few times. J is TRBJ1-2 and V is TRBV12-3 or TRBV12-4; 8 bases are a match to TRBD1. The CDR3 has 16 residues. V was clipped by 5 bases and J by 0 bases; unmatched bases: 8. The CDR3 loop is CASSPNRGAANYGYTF. CDR3 nucleotides: TGTGCCAGCAGTCCGAACAGGGGGGCCGCTAACTATGGCTACACCTTC.

This clonotype showed up many times. This sequence joins TRBV5-1 and TRBJ2-3; D is possibly TRBD1 (6 bases). Germline V CDR1 and CDR2: SGHRS, YFSETQ. V lost 4 bases, J lost 3 bases, and 12 bases lay in between. CDR3 length: 14 amino acids. CDR3: CASSPKQGTDTQYF. CDR3 nucleotides: TGCGCCAGCAGCCCTAAACAGGGAACAGATACGCAGTATTTT.

This clonotype was counted ten times or more. The chain has TRBV18 and TRBJ1-1, with D possibly TRBD1 on 6 matching bases. This CDR3 spans 12 amino acids. V dropped 6 bases and J dropped 9 bases, with 14 bases sitting between them. The germline gives CDR1 KGHSH, CDR2 LQKENI. For the CDR3, the DNA is TGTGCCAGCTCTCCTAACGACAGGCAAGCTTTCTTT. Translation: CASSPNDRQAFF.

Only a few counts were recorded for this clonotype. The rearrangement uses TRBV6-2 or TRBV6-3 and TRBJ2-7; weak D call: TRBD2 (6 bases). This CDR3 is built from 14 residues. Germline values: CDR1 MNHEY, CDR2 SVGEGT. V was shortened by 7 bases and J by 6 bases, with 19 bases between the two germline ends. The CDR3 DNA reads as TGTGCCAGCACCACCGGGACTCCGACCGCCGAGCAGTACTTC. Its protein is CASTTGTPTAEQYF.

The V and J genes are TRBV18 and TRBJ1-1, with 7 positions matching TRBD1. Per germline, CDR1 KGHSH and CDR2 LQKENI. V gave up 5 bases and J gave up 1 base; unmatched junction bases: 10. There are 16 residues in the CDR3. The CDR3 protein is CASSTQGTNRNTEAFF. The CDR3 DNA is TGTGCCAGCTCAACACAGGGGACTAATCGGAACACTGAAGCTTTCTTT.

This clonotype was seen many times. J is TRBJ1-1 and V is TRBV7-2, with TRBD1 identical over 7 bases. The germline V gene encodes CDR1 SGHTA and CDR2 FQGNSA. This CDR3 spans 12 amino acids. Trimming cost V 0 bases and J 9 bases; bases outside gene matches: 1. CDR3 region: CASSLATGKAFF. The CDR3 DNA follows: TGTGCCAGCAGCTTAGCGACAGGGAAAGCTTTCTTT.

This clonotype was counted many times. CDR3 sequence: CASTPDRGPYGYTF. The CDR3, as DNA: TGTGCCAGCACCCCGGACAGGGGGCCCTATGGCTACACCTTC. V is TRBV11-2 and J is TRBJ1-2; TRBD1 agrees at 11 bases. The CDR3 covers 14 residues. Trimming cost V 7 bases and J 4 bases; bases outside gene matches: 5. In germline, CDR1 is SGHAT, CDR2 FQNNGV.

This clonotype was recorded many times. The chain combines TRBV12-1 with TRBJ2-3. TRBV12-1 is noted as a pseudogene. CDR3 length: 16 amino acids. The CDR3: CASSFATVPSTDTQYF. The CDR3 nucleotides read TGTGCCAGCAGCTTTGCAACAGTTCCTAGCACAGATACGCAGTATTTT.

This clonotype showed up many times. The rearrangement joins TRBV5-6 to TRBJ2-3; 9 bases match TRBD1. Germline values: CDR1 SGHDT, CDR2 YYEEEE. V dropped 4 bases and J dropped 2; count of bases not matched to a gene: 8. This CDR3 contains 16 residues. CDR3 bases: TGTGCCAGCAGCCTTGAGAGGGACAGGGCCACAGATACGCAGTATTTT. It specifies CASSLERDRATDTQYF. Supplemented by reference TRBV5-6 and TRBJ2-3, the full variable domain reads DAGVTQSPTHLIKTRGQQVTLRCSPKSGHDTVSWYQQALGQGPQFIFQYYEEEERQRGNFPDRFSGHQFPNYSSELNVNALLLGDSALYLCASSLERDRATDTQYFGPGTRLTVL.

This clonotype has a count of ten or more. CDR3 loop: CASSPGPGTGTYEQYF. The CDR3 nucleotides read TGTGCCAGCAGCCCAGGCCCCGGGACAGGGACCTACGAGCAGTACTTC. The genes are TRBV7-2 and TRBJ2-7; TRBD1 aligns across 9 bases. The germline V gene has CDR1 SGHTA and CDR2 FQGNSA. This CDR3 region has 16 residues. J gave up 2 bases and V 5 bases, and 10 bases lay outside the gene matches.

Notes on this clonotype: A much larger clone lies a single base off, so this may be a read error. The chain links TRBV5-1 to TRBJ1-1, with D hard to call. This CDR3 is built from 14 residues. Per germline, CDR1 SGHRS and CDR2 YFSETQ. The CDR3 region is CTSSLNTMNTEAFF. The CDR3 region has the DNA TGCACCAGCAGCTTAAACACCATGAACACTGAAGCTTTCTTT.

The genes are TRBV20-1 and TRBJ2-3; D is ambiguous. Trimming cost V 4 bases and J 3 bases, with 2 bases left between them. This CDR3 region has 10 residues. CDR1 is DFQATT, CDR2 SNEGSKA, per germline (reference sequence). CDR3 DNA: TGCAGTGCTACAACAGATACGCAGTATTTT. Residues: CSATTDTQYF.

This clonotype was detected ten times or more. The J gene is TRBJ1-1, the V gene TRBV6-6; D is possibly TRBD1 (6 bases). V was shortened by 0 bases and J by 1 base, with 9 bases between the two germline ends. The CDR3 has 15 residues. Looked up from germline, CDR1 is MNHNY and CDR2 is SVGAGI (reference sequence). CDR3 region: CASSYSGHKNTEAFF. The CDR3 DNA follows: TGTGCCAGCAGTTACTCGGGACACAAGAACACTGAAGCTTTCTTT.

This clonotype was counted ten times or more. The chain joins TRBV19 to TRBJ2-6, with D maybe TRBD1 (5 bases). The CDR3 has 17 residues. V lost 3 bases and J 2 bases, leaving 14 bases between the germline ends. The germline V gene encodes CDR1 LNHDA and CDR2 SQIVND (reference sequence). CDR3 residues: CASSIPGLGAGANVLTF. In DNA form, the CDR3 reads TGTGCCAGTAGTATTCCAGGGTTAGGGGCTGGGGCCAACGTCCTGACTTTC.

This clonotype was seen at least ten times. J is TRBJ2-1 and V is TRBV20-1; D may be TRBD2 (6 bases). The CDR3 is 14 amino acids. Trimming cost V 3 bases and J 1 base, with 10 bases left between them. Germline V gene data show CDR1 as DFQATT and CDR2 as SNEGSKA (reference sequence). In DNA form, the CDR3 reads TGCAGTGCTAGGGATGGGGGGTCCTACAATGAGCAGTTCTTC. It specifies CSARDGGSYNEQFF.

This clonotype was recorded many times. This rearrangement joins TRBV29-1 to TRBJ2-3; no definite D call. V was clipped by 6 bases and J by 1 base, with 8 bases between them. CDR3 length equals 12 residues. From germline, CDR1 is SQVTM and CDR2 ANQGSEA. CDR3 DNA sequence: TGCAGCGTGATCGCCCGCACAGATACGCAGTATTTT. Encoded protein: CSVIARTDTQYF.

This sequence joins TRBV7-9 and TRBJ2-7; 7 bases line up with TRBD1. This CDR3 region has 14 residues. The germline gives CDR1 SEHNR, CDR2 FQNEAQ (reference sequence). V lost 5 bases to trimming and J lost 3 bases; unmatched junction nucleotides: 7. The CDR3 sequence: CASSPPDRVYEQYF. For the CDR3, the DNA is TGTGCCAGCAGCCCTCCCGACAGGGTCTACGAGCAGTACTTC.

This clonotype came up many times. The rearrangement joins TRBV5-4 to TRBJ2-2, with 8 nucleotides matching TRBD1. Trimming cost V 3 bases and J 4 bases; bases outside gene matches: 5. This CDR3 has 15 residues. CDR1 and CDR2 (germline): SGHNT, YYREEE (reference sequence). CDR3 sequence (DNA): TGTGCCAGCAGCTCCGGACAGGGAGGCACCGGGGAGCTGTTTTTT. Amino acids: CASSSGQGGTGELFF. The full variable domain, with the rest looked up from reference TRBV5-4 and TRBJ2-2, is ETGVTQSPTHLIKTRGQQVTLRCSSQSGHNTVSWYQQALGQGPQFIFQYYREEENGRGNFPPRFSGLQFPNYSSELNVNALELDDSALYLCASSSGQGGTGELFFGEGSRLTVL.

This clonotype was detected ten times or more. This rearrangement joins TRBV27 to TRBJ1-2, with TRBD1 matching over 7 bases. V lost 6 bases to trimming and J lost 4 bases; unmatched junction nucleotides: 8. The CDR3 loop spans 14 amino acids. Germline assignment: CDR1 MNHEY and CDR2 SMNVEV (reference sequence). CDR3 nucleotide sequence: TGTGCCAGCAGATCCGGGACAGAGATCTATGGCTACACCTTC. It yields the protein CASRSGTEIYGYTF.

This clonotype was recorded a few times. The chain is built from TRBV5-1 and TRBJ2-1; 7 positions match TRBD1. After removal of 3 bases from V and 8 bases from J, the junction contained 11 bases not matched to a gene. The CDR3 is 15 amino acids. The V gene's germline CDR1 is SGHRS and CDR2 YFSETQ. This CDR3 is CASSSRDSLGDEQFF. The CDR3 DNA reads TGCGCCAGCAGCTCCCGGGACAGTCTTGGCGATGAGCAGTTCTTC.

This clonotype has a count of ten or more. The chain uses TRBV20-1 and TRBJ2-3; a weak D match, TRBD1 (5 bases). Germline lookup yields CDR1 DFQATT and CDR2 SNEGSKA (reference sequence). The CDR3 spans 14 residues. V was shortened by 1 base and J by 5 bases, with 13 bases between the two germline ends. The CDR3 DNA sequence: TGCAGTGCTAGAGTAGGTGGGGCCTTAGATACGCAGTATTTT. Its protein is CSARVGGALDTQYF.

This clonotype was picked up many times. The chain recombines TRBV20-1 with TRBJ2-1, with TRBD2 matching over 9 bases. Looked up from germline, CDR1 is DFQATT and CDR2 is SNEGSKA (reference sequence). The V and J ends lost 2 bases and 8 bases, in that order; junction bases with no gene match: 10. The CDR3 is made up of 15 amino acids. The CDR3 DNA sequence: TGCAGTGCTAGAAATGCGGGGGGGCCGGTACATGAGCAGTTCTTC. The encoded protein is CSARNAGGPVHEQFF.